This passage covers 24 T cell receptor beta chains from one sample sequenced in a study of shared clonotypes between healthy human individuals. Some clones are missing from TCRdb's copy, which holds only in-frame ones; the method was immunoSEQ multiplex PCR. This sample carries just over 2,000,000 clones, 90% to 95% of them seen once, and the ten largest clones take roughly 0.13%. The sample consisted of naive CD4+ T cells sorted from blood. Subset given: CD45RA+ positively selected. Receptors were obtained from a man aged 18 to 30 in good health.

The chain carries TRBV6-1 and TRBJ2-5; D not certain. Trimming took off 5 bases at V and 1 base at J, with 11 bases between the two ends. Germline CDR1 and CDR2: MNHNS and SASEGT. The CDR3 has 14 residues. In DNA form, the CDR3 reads TGTGCCAGCAGTAGTTCGCGGTCCCAAGAGACCCAGTACTTC. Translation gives CASSSSRSQETQYF.

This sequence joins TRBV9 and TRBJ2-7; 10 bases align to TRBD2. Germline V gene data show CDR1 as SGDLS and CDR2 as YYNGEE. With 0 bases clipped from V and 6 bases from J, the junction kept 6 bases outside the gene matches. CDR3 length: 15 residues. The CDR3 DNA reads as TGTGCCAGCAGCGTAGACCTAGCGGGAGCTAGCGAGCAGTACTTC. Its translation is CASSVDLAGASEQYF.

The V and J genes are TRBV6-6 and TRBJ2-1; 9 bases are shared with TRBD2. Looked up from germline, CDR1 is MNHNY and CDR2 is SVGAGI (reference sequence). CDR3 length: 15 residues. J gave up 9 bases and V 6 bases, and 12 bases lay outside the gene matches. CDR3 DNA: TGTGCCAGCAGACCTCTAGCGGGAAAGGTTATTGAGCAGTTCTTC. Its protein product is CASRPLAGKVIEQFF.

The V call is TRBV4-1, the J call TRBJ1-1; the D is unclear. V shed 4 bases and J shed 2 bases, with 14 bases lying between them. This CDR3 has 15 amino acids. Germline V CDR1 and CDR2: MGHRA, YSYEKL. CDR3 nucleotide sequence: TGCGCCAGCAGCCGGCACACAACTCTTAACACTGAAGCTTTCTTT. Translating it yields CASSRHTTLNTEAFF.

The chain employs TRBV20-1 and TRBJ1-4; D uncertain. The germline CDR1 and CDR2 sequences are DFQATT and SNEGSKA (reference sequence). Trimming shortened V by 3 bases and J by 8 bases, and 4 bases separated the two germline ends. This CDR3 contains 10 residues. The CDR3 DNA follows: TGCAGTGCTAGGTGGGAAAAACTGTTTTTT. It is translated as CSARWEKLFF.

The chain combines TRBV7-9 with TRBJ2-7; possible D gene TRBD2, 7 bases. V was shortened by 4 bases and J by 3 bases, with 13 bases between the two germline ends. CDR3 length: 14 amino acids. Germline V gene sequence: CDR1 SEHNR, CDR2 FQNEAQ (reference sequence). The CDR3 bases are TGTGCCAGCAGCTCCCTGGGGGGGCTCTACGAGCAGTACTTC. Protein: CASSSLGGLYEQYF.

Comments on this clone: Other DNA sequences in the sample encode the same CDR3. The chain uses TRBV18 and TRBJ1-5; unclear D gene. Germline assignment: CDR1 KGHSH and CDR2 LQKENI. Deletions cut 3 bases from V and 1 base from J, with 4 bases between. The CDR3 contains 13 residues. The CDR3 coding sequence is TGTGCCAGCTCACCTTTAAGCAATCAGCCCCAGCATTTT. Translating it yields CASSPLSNQPQHF.

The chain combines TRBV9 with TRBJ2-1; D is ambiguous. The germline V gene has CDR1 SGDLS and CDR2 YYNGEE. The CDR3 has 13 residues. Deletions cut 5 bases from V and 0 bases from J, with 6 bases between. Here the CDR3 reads CASSPNSYNEQFF. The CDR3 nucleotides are TGTGCCAGCAGTCCAAACTCCTACAATGAGCAGTTCTTC. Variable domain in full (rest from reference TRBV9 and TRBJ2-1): DSGVTQTPKHLITATGQRVTLRCSPRSGDLSVYWYQQSLDQGLQFLIQYYNGEERAKGNILERFSAQQFPDLHSELNLSSLELGDSALYFCASSPNSYNEQFFGPGTRLTVL.

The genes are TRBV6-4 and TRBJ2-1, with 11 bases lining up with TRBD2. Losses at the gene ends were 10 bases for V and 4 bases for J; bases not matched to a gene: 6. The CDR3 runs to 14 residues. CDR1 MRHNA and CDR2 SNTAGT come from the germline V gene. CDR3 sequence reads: CATAPSGGYNEQFF. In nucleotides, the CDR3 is TGTGCCACAGCCCCTAGCGGGGGGTACAATGAGCAGTTCTTC.

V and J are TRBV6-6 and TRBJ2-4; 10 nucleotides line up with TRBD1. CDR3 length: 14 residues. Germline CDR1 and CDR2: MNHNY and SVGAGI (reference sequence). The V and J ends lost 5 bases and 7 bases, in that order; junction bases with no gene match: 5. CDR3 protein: CASSHRTGGNIQYF. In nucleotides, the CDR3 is TGTGCCAGCAGTCACAGGACAGGGGGGAACATTCAGTACTTC.

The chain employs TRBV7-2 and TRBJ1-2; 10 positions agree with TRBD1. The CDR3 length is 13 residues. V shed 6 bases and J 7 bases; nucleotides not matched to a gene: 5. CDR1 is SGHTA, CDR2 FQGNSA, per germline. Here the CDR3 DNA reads TGTGCCAGCAGACCCGGGACAGGGGTTGGCTACACCTTC. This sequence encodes CASRPGTGVGYTF.

CDR3 protein: CASSPAQGMSTDTQYF. Here the CDR3 DNA reads TGTGCCAGCAGCCCCGCACAGGGTATGAGCACAGATACGCAGTATTTT. The rearrangement joins TRBV6-6 to TRBJ2-3; possibly TRBD1 for D (6 bases). CDR3 length equals 16 residues. V lost 6 bases and J lost 0, with 16 bases in between. Per the germline V gene, CDR1 is MNHNY and CDR2 is SVGAGI (reference sequence).

CDR3 DNA sequence: TGTGCCTGGAGTCGCTGGACTTCCTACGAGCAGTACTTC. Translated, it gives CAWSRWTSYEQYF. The chain employs TRBV30 and TRBJ2-5; weak D call: TRBD2 (5 bases). The end of the DNA aligns better with TRBJ2-7, so the J call may be wrong. This CDR3 comprises 13 residues. Germline loops: CDR1 GTSNPN, CDR2 SVGIG (reference sequence).

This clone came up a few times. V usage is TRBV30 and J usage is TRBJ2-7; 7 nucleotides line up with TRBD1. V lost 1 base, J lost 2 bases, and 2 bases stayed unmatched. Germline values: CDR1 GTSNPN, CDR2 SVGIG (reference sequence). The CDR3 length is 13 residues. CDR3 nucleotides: TGTGCCTGGAGTGGTAGGGGGCCCTACGAGCAGTACTTC. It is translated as CAWSGRGPYEQYF.

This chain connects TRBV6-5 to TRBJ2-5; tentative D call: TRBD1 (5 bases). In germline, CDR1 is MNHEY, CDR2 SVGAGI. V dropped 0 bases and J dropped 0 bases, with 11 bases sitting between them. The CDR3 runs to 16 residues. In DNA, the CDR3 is TGTGCCAGCAGTTACTCTGGGGCTATGTACCAAGAGACCCAGTACTTC. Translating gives CASSYSGAMYQETQYF.

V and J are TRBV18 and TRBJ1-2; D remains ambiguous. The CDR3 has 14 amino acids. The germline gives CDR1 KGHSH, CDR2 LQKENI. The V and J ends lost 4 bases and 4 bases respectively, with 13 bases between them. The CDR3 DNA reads TGTGCCAGCTCACGCCAGAACCCAGTCTATGGCTACACCTTC. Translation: CASSRQNPVYGYTF.

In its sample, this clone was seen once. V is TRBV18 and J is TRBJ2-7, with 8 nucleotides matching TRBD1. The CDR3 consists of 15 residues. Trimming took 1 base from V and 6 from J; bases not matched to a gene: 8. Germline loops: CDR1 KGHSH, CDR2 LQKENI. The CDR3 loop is CASSPQVGQEAEQYF. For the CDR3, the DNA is TGTGCCAGCTCACCACAAGTGGGACAGGAAGCCGAGCAGTACTTC.

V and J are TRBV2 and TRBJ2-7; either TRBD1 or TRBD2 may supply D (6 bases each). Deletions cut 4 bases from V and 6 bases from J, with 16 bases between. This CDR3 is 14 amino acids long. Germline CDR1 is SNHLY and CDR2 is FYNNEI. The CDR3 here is CASSGGASSSEQYF. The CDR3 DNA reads TGTGCCAGCAGTGGGGGGGCTAGTTCTTCCGAGCAGTACTTC.

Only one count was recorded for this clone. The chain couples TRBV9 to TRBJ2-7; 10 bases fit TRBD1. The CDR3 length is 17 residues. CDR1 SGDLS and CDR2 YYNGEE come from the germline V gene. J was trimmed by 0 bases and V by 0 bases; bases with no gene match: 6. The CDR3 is CASSVGARTGGSYEQYF. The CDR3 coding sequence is TGTGCCAGCAGCGTAGGCGCTAGGACAGGGGGCTCCTACGAGCAGTACTTC. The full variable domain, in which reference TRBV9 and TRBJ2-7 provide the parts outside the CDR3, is DSGVTQTPKHLITATGQRVTLRCSPRSGDLSVYWYQQSLDQGLQFLIQYYNGEERAKGNILERFSAQQFPDLHSELNLSSLELGDSALYFCASSVGARTGGSYEQYFGPGTRLTVT.

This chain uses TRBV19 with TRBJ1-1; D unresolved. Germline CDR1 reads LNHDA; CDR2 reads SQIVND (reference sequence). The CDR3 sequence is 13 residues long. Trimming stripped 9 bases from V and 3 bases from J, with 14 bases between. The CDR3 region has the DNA TGTGCCAGCGGATGGGTAGTTGACACTGAAGCTTTCTTT. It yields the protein CASGWVVDTEAFF. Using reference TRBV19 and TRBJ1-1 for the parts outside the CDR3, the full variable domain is DGGITQSPKYLFRKEGQNVTLSCEQNLNHDAMYWYRQDPGQGLRLIYYSQIVNDFQKGDIAEGYSVSREKKESFPLTVTSAQKNPTAFYLCASGWVVDTEAFFGQGTRLTVV.

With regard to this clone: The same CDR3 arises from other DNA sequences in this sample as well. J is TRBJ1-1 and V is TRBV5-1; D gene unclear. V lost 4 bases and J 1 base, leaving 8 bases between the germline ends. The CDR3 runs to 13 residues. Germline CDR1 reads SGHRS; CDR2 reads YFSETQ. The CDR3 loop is CASSPGPNTEAFF. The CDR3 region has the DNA TGCGCCAGCAGCCCGGGTCCGAACACTGAAGCTTTCTTT.

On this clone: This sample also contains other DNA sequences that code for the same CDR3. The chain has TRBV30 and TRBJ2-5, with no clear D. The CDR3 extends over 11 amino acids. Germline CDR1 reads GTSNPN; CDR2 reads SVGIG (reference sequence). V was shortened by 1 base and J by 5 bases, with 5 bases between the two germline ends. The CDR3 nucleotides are TGTGCCTGGAGTGGAAGTGAGACCCAGTACTTC. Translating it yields CAWSGSETQYF. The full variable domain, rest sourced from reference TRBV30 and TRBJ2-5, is SQTIHQWPATLVQPVGSPLSLECTVEGTSNPNLYWYRQAAGRGLQLLFYSVGIGQISSEVPQNLSASRPQDRQFILSSKKLLLSDSGFYLCAWSGSETQYFGPGTRLLVL.

The DNA for the CDR3 is TGTGCCAGCAGTGGCAACAGGGAGGCTGAAGCTTTCTTT. Its protein is CASSGNREAEAFF. This chain connects TRBV6-1 to TRBJ1-1; TRBD1 is a possible D gene (6 bases). Trimming removed 4 bases at V and 6 bases at J, with 12 bases between. This CDR3 is built from 13 residues. CDR1 and CDR2 (germline): MNHNS, SASEGT.

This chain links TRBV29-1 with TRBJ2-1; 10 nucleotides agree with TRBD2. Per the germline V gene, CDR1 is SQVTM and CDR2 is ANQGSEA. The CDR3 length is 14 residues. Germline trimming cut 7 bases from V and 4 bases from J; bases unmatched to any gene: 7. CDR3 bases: TGCAGCGCTGCAGGGACTAGCGTTTACAATGAGCAGTTCTTC. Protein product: CSAAGTSVYNEQFF.